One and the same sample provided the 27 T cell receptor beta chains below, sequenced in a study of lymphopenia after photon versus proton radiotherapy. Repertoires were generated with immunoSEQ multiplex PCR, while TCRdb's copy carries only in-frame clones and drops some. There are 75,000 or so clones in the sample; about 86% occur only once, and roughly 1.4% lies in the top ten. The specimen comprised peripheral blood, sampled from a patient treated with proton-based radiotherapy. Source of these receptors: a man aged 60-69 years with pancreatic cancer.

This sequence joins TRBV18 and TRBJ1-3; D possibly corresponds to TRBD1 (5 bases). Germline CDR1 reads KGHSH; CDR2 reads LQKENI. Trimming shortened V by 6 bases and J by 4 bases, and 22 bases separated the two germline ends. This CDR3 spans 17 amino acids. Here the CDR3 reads CASSLWATGAEGNTIYF. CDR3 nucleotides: TGTGCCAGCTCCCTCTGGGCAACCGGGGCAGAAGGAAACACCATATATTTT.

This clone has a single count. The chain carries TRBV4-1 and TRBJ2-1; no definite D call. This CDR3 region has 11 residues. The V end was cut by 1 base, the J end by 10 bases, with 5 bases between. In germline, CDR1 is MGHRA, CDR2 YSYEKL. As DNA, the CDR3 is TGCGCCAGCAGCCAAGGGAACGAGCAGTTCTTC. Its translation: CASSQGNEQFF.

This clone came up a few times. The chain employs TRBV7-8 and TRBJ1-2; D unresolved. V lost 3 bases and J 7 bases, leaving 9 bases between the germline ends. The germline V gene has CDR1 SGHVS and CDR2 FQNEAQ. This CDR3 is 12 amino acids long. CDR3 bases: TGTGCCAGCAGCTTCGGGTCAAGTGGCTACACCTTC. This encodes CASSFGSSGYTF.

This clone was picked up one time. In DNA form, the CDR3 reads TGTGCCAGCAGCCACTCCCCTTCTGACGGACTTTCAACTAATGAAAAACTGTTTTTT. The encoded protein is CASSHSPSDGLSTNEKLFF. J is TRBJ1-4 and V is TRBV14; D is ambiguous. V shed 3 bases and J shed 0 bases, with 20 bases lying between them. Germline lookup yields CDR1 SGHDN and CDR2 FVKESK. The CDR3 has 19 residues.

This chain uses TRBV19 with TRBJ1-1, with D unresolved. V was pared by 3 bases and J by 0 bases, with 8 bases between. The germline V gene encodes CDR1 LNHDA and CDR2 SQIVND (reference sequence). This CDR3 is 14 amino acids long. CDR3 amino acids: CASSISGLNTEAFF. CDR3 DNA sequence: TGTGCCAGTAGTATCTCCGGGCTGAACACTGAAGCTTTCTTT.

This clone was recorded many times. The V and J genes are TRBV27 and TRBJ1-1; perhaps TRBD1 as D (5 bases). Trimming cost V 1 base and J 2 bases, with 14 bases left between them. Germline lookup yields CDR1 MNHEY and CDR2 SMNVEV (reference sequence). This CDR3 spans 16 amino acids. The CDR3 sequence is CASSLFGGRVNTEAFF. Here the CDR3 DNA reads TGTGCCAGCAGTTTATTCGGGGGTCGGGTTAACACTGAAGCTTTCTTT.

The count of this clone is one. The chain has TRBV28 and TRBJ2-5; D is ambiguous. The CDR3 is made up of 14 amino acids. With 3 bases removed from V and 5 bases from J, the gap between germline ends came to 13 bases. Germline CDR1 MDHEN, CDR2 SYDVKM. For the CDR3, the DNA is TGTGCCAGCAGTTTTCCCCGGCCTGCGGAGACCCAGTACTTC. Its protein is CASSFPRPAETQYF.

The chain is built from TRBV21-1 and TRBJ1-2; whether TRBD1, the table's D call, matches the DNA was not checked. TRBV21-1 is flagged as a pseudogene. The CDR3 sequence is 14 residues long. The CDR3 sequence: CASSKLTALYGYTF. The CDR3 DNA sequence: TGTGCCAGCAGCAAACTTACAGCACTCTATGGCTACACCTTC.

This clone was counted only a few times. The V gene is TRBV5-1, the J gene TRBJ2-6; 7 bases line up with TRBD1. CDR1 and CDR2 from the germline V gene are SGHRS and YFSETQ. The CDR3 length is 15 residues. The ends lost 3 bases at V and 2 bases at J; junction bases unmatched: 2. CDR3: CASSSGTAGANVLTF. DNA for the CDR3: TGCGCCAGCAGCTCCGGGACAGCTGGGGCCAACGTCCTGACTTTC.

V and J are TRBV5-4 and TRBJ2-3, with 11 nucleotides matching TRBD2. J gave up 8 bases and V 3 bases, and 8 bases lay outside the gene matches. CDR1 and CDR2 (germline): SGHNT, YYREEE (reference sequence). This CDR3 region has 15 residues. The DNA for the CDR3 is TGTGCCAGCAGCTCCGAACTAGCGGGAGTAAGTACGCAGTATTTT. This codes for CASSSELAGVSTQYF.

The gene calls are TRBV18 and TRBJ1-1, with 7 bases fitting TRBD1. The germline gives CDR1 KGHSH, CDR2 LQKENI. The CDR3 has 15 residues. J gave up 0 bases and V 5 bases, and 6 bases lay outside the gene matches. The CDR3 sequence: CASSADRRMNTEAFF. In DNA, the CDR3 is TGTGCCAGCTCAGCGGACAGGCGGATGAACACTGAAGCTTTCTTT.

CDR3: CSVSLASGANVLTF. The CDR3 bases are TGCAGCGTTTCGCTAGCATCTGGGGCCAACGTCCTGACTTTC. The J gene is TRBJ2-6, the V gene TRBV29-1; possible D gene TRBD2, 5 bases. CDR1 is SQVTM and CDR2 is ANQGSEA in the germline V gene. The CDR3 contains 14 residues. V gave up 5 bases and J gave up 1 base, with 9 bases separating them.

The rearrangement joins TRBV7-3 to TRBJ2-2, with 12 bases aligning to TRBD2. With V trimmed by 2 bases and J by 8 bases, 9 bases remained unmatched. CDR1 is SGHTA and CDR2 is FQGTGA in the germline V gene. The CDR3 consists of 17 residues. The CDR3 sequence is CASSLFASSGRAGELFF. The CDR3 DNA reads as TGTGCCAGCAGCTTATTTGCCTCTAGCGGGAGGGCTGGGGAGCTGTTTTTT.

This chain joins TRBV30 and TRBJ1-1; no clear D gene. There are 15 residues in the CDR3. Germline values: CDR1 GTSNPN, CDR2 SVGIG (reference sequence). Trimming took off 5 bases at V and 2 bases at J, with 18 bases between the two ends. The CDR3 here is CAWRNSLTDNTEAFF. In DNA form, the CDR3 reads TGTGCCTGGCGGAACTCTCTGACGGATAACACTGAAGCTTTCTTT.

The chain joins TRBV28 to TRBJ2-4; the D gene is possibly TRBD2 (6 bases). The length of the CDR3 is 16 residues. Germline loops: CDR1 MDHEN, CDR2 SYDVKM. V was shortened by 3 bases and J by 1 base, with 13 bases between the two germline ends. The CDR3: CASSLGGGVAKNIQYF. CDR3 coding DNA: TGTGCCAGCAGTTTGGGGGGAGGTGTGGCCAAAAACATTCAGTACTTC.

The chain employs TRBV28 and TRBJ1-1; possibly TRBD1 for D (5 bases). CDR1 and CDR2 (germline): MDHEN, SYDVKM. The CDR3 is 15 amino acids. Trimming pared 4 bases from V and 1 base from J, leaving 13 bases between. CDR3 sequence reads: CASSSPRGGNTEAFF. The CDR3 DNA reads TGTGCCAGCAGTTCCCCTCGGGGGGGGAACACTGAAGCTTTCTTT.

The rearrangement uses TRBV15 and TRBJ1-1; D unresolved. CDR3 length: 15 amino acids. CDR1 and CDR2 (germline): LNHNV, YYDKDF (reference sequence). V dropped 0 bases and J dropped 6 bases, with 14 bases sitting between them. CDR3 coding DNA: TGTGCCACCAGCAGAGAAAGTGACTCTAACGCTGAAGCTTTCTTT. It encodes CATSRESDSNAEAFF.

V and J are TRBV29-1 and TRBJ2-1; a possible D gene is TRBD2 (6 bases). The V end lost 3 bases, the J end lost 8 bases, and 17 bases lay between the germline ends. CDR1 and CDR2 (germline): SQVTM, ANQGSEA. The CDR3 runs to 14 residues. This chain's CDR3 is CSVDLGAPGDEQFF. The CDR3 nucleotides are TGCAGCGTTGATTTAGGGGCTCCGGGGGATGAGCAGTTCTTC.

CDR3 region: CASSRSGETQYF. CDR3 nucleotide sequence: TGTGCCAGCTCACGTAGCGGGGAGACCCAGTACTTC. The chain links TRBV18 to TRBJ2-5; 7 bases are shared with TRBD2. From germline, CDR1 is KGHSH and CDR2 LQKENI. V was clipped by 4 bases and J by 5 bases; unmatched bases: 1. There are 12 residues in the CDR3.

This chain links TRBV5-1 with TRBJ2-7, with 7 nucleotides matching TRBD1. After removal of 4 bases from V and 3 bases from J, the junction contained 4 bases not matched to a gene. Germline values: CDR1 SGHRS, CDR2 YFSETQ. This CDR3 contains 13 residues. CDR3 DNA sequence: TGCGCCAGCAGCAGACAGGGCAGCTACGAGCAGTACTTC. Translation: CASSRQGSYEQYF.

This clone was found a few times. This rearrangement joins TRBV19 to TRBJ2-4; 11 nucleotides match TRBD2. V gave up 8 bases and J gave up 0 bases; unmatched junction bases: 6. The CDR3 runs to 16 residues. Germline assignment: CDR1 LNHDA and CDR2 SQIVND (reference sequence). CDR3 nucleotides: TGTGCCAGTCGACCTGGGACTAGCGGAGCCAAAAACATTCAGTACTTC. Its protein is CASRPGTSGAKNIQYF.

The CDR3 nucleotides are TGTGCCAGCAGCCCTGGGGACAGGGTTGTCGACAATGAGCAGTTCTTC. Translation gives CASSPGDRVVDNEQFF. The chain carries TRBV7-8 and TRBJ2-1; 9 nucleotides line up with TRBD1. The CDR3 has 16 residues. V dropped 5 bases and J dropped 5; count of bases not matched to a gene: 10. The germline V gene encodes CDR1 SGHVS and CDR2 FQNEAQ. Drawing the rest from reference TRBV7-8 and TRBJ2-1, the complete variable domain is GAGVSQSPRYKVAKRGQDVALRCDPISGHVSLFWYQQALGQGPEFLTYFQNEAQLDKSGLPSDRFFAERPEGSVSTLKIQRTQQEDSAVYLCASSPGDRVVDNEQFFGPGTRLTVL.

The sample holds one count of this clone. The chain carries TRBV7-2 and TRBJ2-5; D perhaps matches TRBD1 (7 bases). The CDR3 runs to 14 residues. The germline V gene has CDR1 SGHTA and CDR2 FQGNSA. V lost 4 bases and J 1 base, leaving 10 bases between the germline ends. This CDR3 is CASSWRDSQETQYF. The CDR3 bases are TGTGCCAGCAGCTGGCGGGACAGCCAAGAGACCCAGTACTTC.

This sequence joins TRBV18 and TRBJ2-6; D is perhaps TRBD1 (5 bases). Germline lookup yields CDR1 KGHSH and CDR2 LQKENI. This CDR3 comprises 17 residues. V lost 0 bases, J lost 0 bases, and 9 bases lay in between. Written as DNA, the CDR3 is TGTGCCAGCTCACCACCCGACAGTCTCTCTGGGGCCAACGTCCTGACTTTC. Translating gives CASSPPDSLSGANVLTF.

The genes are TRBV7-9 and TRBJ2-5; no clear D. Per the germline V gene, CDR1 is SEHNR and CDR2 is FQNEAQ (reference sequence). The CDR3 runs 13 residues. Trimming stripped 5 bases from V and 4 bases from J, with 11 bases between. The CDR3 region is CASSLEVPETQYF. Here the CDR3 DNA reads TGTGCCAGCAGCCTCGAAGTCCCAGAGACCCAGTACTTC. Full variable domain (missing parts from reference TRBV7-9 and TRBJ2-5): DTGVSQNPRHKITKRGQNVTFRCDPISEHNRLYWYRQTLGQGPEFLTYFQNEAQLEKSRLLSDRFSAERPKGSFSTLEIQRTEQGDSAMYLCASSLEVPETQYFGPGTRLLVL.

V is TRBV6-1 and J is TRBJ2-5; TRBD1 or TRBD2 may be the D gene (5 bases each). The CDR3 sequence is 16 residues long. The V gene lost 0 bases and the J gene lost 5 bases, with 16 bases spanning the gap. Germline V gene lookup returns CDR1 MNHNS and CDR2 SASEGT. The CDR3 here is CASSEALGRVRETQYF. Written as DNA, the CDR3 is TGTGCCAGCAGTGAAGCGCTGGGGCGGGTTAGGGAGACCCAGTACTTC.

The CDR3 is CAWANRAKEEKLFF. The CDR3 nucleotides are TGTGCCTGGGCAAACAGGGCCAAAGAAGAAAAACTGTTTTTT. The chain is built from TRBV30 and TRBJ1-4, with D perhaps TRBD1 (6 bases). From germline, CDR1 is GTSNPN and CDR2 SVGIG (reference sequence). Deletions cut 5 bases from V and 8 bases from J, with 18 bases between. The CDR3 length is 14 residues.